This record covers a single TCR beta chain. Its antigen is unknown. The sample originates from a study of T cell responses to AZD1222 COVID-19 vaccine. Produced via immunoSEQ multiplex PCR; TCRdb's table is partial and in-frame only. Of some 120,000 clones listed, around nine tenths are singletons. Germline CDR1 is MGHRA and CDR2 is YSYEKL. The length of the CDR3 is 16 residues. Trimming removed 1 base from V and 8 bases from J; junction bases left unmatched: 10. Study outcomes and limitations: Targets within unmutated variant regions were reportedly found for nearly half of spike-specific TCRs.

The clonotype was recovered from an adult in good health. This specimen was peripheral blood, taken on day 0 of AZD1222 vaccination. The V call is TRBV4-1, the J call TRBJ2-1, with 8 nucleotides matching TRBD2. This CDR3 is CASSQAGGPSGDEQFF. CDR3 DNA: TGCGCCAGCAGCCAAGCGGGGGGGCCGAGTGGCGATGAGCAGTTCTTC.